This TCR beta chain came from a study of cytotoxic CD8 clonotypes in ibrutinib-treated CLL. With cryopreserved PBMCs as the source, 2 to 2.5 micrograms of genomic DNA went to TCR beta libraries. The CDR3 is 17 residues long. The V gene's germline CDR1 is MNHNS and CDR2 SASEGT. Sequencing was performed with immunoSEQ multiplex PCR; in TCRdb, only in-frame clones are kept and a portion is missing. The data hold about 50,000 clones, with less than 75% observed a single time. Findings and caveats of the study: In sustained-remission versus progressing patients, sampling times differed. The clonality went up when patients responded to ibrutinib and dropped back toward baseline at progression.

On this clone itself: Its antigen is not identified.

Here the sequenced sample was PBMCs, taken after 12 months of ibrutinib treatment. The chain employs TRBV6-1 and TRBJ2-5; D is possibly TRBD2 (5 bases). The J call may be faulty, since TRBJ2-7 better matches the DNA end. This sequence was found in a human donor with chronic lymphocytic leukemia. CDR3 in DNA: TGTGCCAGCAGTGAAGCTATCCTAGCCGCTCACCCCTACGAGCAGTACTTC. Translating it yields CASSEAILAAHPYEQYF.